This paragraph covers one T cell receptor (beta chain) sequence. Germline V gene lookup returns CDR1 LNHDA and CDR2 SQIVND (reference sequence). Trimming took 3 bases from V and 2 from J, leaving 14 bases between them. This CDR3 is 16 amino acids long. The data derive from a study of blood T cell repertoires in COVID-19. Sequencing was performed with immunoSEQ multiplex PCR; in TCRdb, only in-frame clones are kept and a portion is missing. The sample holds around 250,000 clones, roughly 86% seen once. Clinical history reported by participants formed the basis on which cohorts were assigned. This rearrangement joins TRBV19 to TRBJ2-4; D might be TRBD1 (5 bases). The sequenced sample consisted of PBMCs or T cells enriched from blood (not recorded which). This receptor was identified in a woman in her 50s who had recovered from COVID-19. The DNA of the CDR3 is TGTGCCAGTAGTATCCGGCAGGGTGTGTCCAAAAACATTCAGTACTTC. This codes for CASSIRQGVSKNIQYF.